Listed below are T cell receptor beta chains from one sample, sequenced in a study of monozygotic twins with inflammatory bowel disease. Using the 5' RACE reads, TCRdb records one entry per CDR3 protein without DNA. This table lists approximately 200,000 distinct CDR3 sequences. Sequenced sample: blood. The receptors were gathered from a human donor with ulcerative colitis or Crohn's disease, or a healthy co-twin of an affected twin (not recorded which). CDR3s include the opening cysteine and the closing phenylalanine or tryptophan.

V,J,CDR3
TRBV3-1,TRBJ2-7,CASSPWTSGGISYEQYF
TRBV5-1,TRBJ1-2,CASSYEGSGYGYTF
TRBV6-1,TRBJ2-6,CASRPETGGANVLTF
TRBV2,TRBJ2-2,CASTQGGAGELFF
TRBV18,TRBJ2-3,CASSPKGQHTDTQYF
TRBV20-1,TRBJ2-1,CSAREASGGADSYNEQFF
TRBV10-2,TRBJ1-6,CASSDTVERWSSYNSPLHF
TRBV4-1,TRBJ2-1,CASSQPRGDNEQFF
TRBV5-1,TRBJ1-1,CASSPGRTATEAFF
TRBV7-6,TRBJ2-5,CASSSGTSAETQYF
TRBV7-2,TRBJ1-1,CASSLIGSPGTEAFF
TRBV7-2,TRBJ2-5,CASSLWGGEGETQYF
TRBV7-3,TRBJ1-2,CASSQTGGWGYTF
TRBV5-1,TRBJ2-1,CASSLSEKWSYNEQFF
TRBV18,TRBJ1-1,CASSPPPSGGPSEAFF
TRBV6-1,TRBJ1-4,CASTPSYSGDGEKLFF
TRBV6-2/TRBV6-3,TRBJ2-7,CASAAGGYEQYF
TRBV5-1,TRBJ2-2,CASSLPVPGELFF
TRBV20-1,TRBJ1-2,CSALDDTTYGYTF
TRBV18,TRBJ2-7,CASSPSRIYEQYF
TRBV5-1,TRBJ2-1,CASSPSGTSGAYNEQFF
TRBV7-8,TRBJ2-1,CASSSITGPNEQFF
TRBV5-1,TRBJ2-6,CASSLVVTGDSGANVLTF
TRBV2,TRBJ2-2,CASNPGQGSNTGELFF
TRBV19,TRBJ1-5,CASSWDRGMNQPQHF
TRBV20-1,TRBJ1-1,CSAGAEGRFYEAFF
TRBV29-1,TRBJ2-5,CSVAPGTEETQYF
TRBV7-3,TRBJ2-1,CASSYLGGAYGNEQFF
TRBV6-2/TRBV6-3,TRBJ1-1,CASSSGQVLEAFF
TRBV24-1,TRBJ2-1,CATSDYGDEQFF
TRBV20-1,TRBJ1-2,CSAEAAARGDYGYTF
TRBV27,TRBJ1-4,CASSLTGNEKLFF
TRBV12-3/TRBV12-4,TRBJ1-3,CASSLQGSANTIYF
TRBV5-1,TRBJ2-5,CASSPTLHSGGPETQYF
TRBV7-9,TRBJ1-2,CASSQSVYGYTF
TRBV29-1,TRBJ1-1,CSVDRQLNTEAFF
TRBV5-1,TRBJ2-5,CASSLGSLAGGQETQYF
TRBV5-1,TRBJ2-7,CASKGTESPYEQYF
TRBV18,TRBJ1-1,CASSRTGVLLYTEAFF
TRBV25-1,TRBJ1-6,CASSHRVTGSPLHF
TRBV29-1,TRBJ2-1,CSVGWDKPSLVEQFF